This TCR beta chain comes out of a study of human T cells and chemical hapten exposure. Trimming at V came to 6 bases and at J to 8 bases, leaving 16 bases not matched to a gene. Germline V CDR1 and CDR2: SGHVS, FQNEAQ. The CDR3 contains 17 residues. Before extraction, the whole blood was not fractionated, and total RNA was taken from it. As the library was built, unique molecular identifiers were attached to individual cDNA molecules. As processed by the authors: With a range of roughly 20,000 to 750,000, the median per sample was about 87,000 TCRs. TCRdb reanalysed the reads using MiXCR and keeps one entry per CDR3 protein. None of the V and J calls come from the authors' own analysis; TCRdb made them. The data contain about 120,000 distinct CDR3 sequences, 8.5% to 9% of them singletons.

This chain links TRBV7-8 with TRBJ2-1, with 10 bases aligning to TRBD1. Sequencing was done on a sample of whole blood. The TCR was taken from a human donor in good health. Some clones in this sample may be carry-over from other donors' samples. DNA of the CDR3: TGTGCCAGCAGGATCGAACGGACAGGGGGACGTCGGGATGAGCAGTTCTTC. Protein product: CASRIERTGGRRDEQFF.